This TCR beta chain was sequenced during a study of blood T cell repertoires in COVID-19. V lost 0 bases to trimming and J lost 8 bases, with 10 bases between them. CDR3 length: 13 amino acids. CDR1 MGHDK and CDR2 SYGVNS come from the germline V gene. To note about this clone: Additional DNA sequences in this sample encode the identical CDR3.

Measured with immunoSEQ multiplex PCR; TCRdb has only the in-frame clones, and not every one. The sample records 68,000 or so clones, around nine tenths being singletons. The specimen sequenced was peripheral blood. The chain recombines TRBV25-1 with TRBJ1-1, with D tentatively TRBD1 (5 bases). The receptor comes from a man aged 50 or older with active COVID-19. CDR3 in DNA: TGTGCCAGCAGTGAATATCAGGGCACCGAAGCTTTCTTT. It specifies CASSEYQGTEAFF.